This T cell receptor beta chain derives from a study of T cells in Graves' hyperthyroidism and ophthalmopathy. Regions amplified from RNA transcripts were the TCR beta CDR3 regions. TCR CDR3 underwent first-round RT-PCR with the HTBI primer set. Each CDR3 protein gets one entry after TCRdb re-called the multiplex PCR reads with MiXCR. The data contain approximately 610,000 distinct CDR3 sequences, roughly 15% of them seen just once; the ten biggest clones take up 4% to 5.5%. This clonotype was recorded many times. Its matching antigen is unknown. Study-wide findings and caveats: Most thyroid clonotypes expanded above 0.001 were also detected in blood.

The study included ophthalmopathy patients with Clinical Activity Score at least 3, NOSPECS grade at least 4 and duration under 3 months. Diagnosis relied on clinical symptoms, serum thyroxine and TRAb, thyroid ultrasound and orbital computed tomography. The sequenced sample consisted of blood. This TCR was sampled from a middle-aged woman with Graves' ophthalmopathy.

This CDR3 reads CASSGNSYGYTF. As DNA, the CDR3 is TGTGCCAGCAGTGGAAACAGCTATGGCTACACCTTC. This rearrangement joins TRBV6-1 to TRBJ1-2; D ambiguous. The CDR3 totals 12 residues. Germline lookup yields CDR1 MNHNS and CDR2 SASEGT. V shed 4 bases and J shed 4 bases, with 7 bases lying between them.